This T cell receptor beta chain was captured by sequencing in a study of blood T cells in healthy people across ages. This clonotype has a handful of counts. Germline V CDR1 and CDR2: SEHNR, FQNEAQ (reference sequence). V was clipped by 5 bases and J by 8 bases; unmatched bases: 9. This CDR3 has 14 residues. Through a sample-barcoded 5' primer and a J-beta primer mix, a second PCR was run for about 6 to 11 cycles. TCRdb passed the 5' RACE reads through MiXCR, listing each CDR3 protein once. The data hold about 780,000 distinct CDR3 sequences, with 20% to 30% observed a single time. The data also belong to a second study, concerning T cells of mothers and their children. As that study records: A few healthy Caucasian mothers and their six children donated. It was through the M1S primer of the second PCR that sample barcodes and 2-4 random nucleotides were added.

This sequence joins TRBV7-9 and TRBJ2-4; TRBD1 matches at 7 bases. This receptor was obtained from a boy between 10 and 17 years old in good health. The sequenced sample consisted of blood. The CDR3 reads CASSRTDRVHIQYF. Written as DNA, the CDR3 is TGTGCCAGCAGCCGTACAGACAGGGTCCACATTCAGTACTTC.